This TCR beta chain is drawn from a study of immune characterization of retroperitoneal liposarcoma (dated by TCRdb to the late 2010s). In its sample, this clonotype comes out as medium-sized (0.01 to 0.1%). Its antigen is still unknown. No base quality values were provided; no much bigger clone lies one nucleotide off. Trimming costs V 0 bases and J 8 bases, and their ends lie 17 bases apart. Including cysteine and phenylalanine, the CDR3 has 16 amino acids. Of all the DNA, just the CDR3 is kept, 48 bases in frame from base 1. Via the germline V gene, CDR1 is LGHNA and CDR2 YNFKEQ. The method was PCR. The instrument was a NextSeq 500. TCRdb's own reprocessing of the public reads used fastp at Q25 and MiXCR and kept productive beta chains. Rows are combined by CDR3 protein, so each entry shows the most common genes and DNA. Within this sample are about 10,000 distinct CDR3 sequences, with roughly 28% of them counted one time only. Together, the top ten hold roughly 19% of the sample.

The sequencing sample was made of blood. This clonotype originated in a male donor with retroperitoneal liposarcoma. Here the chain combines TRBV4-2 and TRBJ2-1; the D gene is perhaps TRBD2, from 5 matching bases. The DNA sequence is TGTGCCAGCAGCCAAGAACAGCCGGTGGTCGGGGATGAGCAGTTCTTC. It translates to CASSQEQPVVGDEQFF.